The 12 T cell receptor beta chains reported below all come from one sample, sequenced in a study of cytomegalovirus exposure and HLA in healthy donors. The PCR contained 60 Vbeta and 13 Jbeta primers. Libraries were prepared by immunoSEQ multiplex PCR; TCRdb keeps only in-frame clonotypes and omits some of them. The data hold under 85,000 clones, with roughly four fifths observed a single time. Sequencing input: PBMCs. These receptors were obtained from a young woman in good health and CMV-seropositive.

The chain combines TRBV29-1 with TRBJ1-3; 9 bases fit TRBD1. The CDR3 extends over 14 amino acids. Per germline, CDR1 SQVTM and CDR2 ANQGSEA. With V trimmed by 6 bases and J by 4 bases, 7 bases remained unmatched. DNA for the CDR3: TGCAGCGTCCTAACTGGGACAGGGGGAAACACCATATATTTT. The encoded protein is CSVLTGTGGNTIYF.

The DNA for the CDR3 is TGTGCCAGCAGATTGGACACGAACACTGAAGCTTTCTTT. Amino acids: CASRLDTNTEAFF. This chain links TRBV7-9 with TRBJ1-1; possibly TRBD1 for D (5 bases). Trimming left V 6 bases short and J 1 base short, with 9 bases between. The CDR3 covers 13 residues. Germline CDR1 SEHNR, CDR2 FQNEAQ (reference sequence).

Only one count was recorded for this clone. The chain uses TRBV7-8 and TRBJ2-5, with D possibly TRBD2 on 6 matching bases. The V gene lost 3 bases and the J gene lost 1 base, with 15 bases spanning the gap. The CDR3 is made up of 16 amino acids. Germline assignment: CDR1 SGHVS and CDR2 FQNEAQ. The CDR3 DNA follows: TGTGCCAGCAGCTTCGTAGGTAGCGGACTCCAAGAGACCCAGTACTTC. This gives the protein CASSFVGSGLQETQYF.

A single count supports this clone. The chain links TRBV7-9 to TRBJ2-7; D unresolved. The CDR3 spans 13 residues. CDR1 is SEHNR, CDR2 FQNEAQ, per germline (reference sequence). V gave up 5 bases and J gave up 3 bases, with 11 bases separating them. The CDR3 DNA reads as TGTGCCAGCAGCCCGCAGACACGCTACGAGCAGTACTTC. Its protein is CASSPQTRYEQYF.

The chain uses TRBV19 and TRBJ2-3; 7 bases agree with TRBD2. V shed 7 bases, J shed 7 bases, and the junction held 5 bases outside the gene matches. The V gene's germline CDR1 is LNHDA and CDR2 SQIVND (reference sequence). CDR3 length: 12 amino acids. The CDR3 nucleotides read TGTGCCAGTAACGGGAGGCAACATACGCAGTATTTT. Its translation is CASNGRQHTQYF.

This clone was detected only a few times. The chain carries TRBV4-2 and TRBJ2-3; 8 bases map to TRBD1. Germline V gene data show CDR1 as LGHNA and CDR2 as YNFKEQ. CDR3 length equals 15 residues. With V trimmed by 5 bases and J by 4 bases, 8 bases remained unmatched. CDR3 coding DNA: TGTGCCAGCAGCGTAGGGACAGGATGGGCAGATACGCAGTATTTT. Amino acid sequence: CASSVGTGWADTQYF.

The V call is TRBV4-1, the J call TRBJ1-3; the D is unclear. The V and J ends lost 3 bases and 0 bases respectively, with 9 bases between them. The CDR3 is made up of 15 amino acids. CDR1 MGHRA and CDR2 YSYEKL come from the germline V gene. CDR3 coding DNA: TGCGCCAGCAGCCAGAGAGACAACTCTGGAAACACCATATATTTT. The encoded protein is CASSQRDNSGNTIYF.

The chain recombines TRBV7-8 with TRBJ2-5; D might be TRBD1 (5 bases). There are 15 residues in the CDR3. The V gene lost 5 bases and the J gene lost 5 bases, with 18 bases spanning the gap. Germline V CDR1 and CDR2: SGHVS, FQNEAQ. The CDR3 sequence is CASSTHRTPGETQYF. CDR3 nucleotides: TGTGCCAGCAGCACCCACCGTACTCCAGGGGAGACCCAGTACTTC.

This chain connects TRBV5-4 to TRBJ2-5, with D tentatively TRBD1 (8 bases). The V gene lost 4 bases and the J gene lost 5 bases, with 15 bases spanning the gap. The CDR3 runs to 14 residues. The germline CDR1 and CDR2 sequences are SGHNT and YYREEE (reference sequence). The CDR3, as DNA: TGTGCCAGCAGCATCCTACAGGGGGGGGAGACCCAGTACTTC. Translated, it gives CASSILQGGETQYF.

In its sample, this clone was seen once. The CDR3 loop is CASSLYGSTQYF. The CDR3 coding sequence is TGTGCCAGCAGTTTATATGGCTCCACGCAGTATTTT. This sequence joins TRBV27 and TRBJ2-3; no firm D call. Germline loops: CDR1 MNHEY, CDR2 SMNVEV (reference sequence). Trimming stripped 1 base from V and 9 bases from J, with 8 bases between. The length of the CDR3 is 12 residues.

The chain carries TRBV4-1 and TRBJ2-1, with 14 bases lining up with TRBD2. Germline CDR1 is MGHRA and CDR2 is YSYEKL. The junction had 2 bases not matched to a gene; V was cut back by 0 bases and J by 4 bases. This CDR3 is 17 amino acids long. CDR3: CASSQDRTSGGYNEQFF. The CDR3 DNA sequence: TGCGCCAGCAGCCAAGACCGGACTAGCGGGGGGTACAATGAGCAGTTCTTC.

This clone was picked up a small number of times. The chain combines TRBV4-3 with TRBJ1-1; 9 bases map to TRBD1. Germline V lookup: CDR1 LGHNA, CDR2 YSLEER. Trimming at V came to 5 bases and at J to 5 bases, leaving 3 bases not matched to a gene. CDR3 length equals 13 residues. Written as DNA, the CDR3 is TGCGCCAGCAGCACGGACAGGGGTACTGAAGCTTTCTTT. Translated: CASSTDRGTEAFF.